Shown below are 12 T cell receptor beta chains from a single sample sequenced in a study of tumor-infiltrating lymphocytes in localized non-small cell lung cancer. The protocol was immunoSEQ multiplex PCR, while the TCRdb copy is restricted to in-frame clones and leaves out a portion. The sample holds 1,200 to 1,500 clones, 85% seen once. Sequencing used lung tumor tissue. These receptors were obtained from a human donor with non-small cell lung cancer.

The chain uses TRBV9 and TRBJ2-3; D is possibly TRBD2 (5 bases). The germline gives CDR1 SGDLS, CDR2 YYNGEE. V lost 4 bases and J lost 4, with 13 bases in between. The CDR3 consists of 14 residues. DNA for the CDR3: TGTGCCAGCAGCCCGTTCGAGGGATCAGATACGCAGTATTTT. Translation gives CASSPFEGSDTQYF.

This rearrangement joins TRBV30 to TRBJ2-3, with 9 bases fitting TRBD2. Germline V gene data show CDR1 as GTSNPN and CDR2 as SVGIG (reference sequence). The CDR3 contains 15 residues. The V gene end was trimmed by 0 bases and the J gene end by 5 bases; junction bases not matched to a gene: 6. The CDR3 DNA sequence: TGTGCCTGGAGTGTGGGTAGCGGGGGCGGAGATACGCAGTATTTT. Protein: CAWSVGSGGGDTQYF.

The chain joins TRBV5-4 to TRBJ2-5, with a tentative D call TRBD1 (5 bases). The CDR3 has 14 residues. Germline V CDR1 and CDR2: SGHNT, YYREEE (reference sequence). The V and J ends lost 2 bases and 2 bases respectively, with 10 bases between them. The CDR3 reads CASSFGRAQETQYF. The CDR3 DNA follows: TGTGCCAGCAGCTTTGGCAGGGCGCAAGAGACCCAGTACTTC.

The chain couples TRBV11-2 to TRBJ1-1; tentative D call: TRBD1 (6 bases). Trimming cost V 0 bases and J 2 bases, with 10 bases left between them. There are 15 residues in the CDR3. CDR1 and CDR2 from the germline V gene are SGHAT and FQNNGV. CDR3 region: CASSLDSGDNTEAFF. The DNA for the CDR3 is TGTGCCAGCAGCTTAGATTCAGGGGACAACACTGAAGCTTTCTTT.

CDR3 DNA: TGTGCCAGCAGTGATATAGGTGGGACTAGCGGGGACTACGAGCAGTACTTC. This sequence encodes CASSDIGGTSGDYEQYF. The chain is built from TRBV2 and TRBJ2-7, with TRBD2 matching over 13 bases. Germline V lookup: CDR1 SNHLY, CDR2 FYNNEI. With 3 bases clipped from V and 3 bases from J, the junction kept 8 bases outside the gene matches. The CDR3 length is 17 residues.

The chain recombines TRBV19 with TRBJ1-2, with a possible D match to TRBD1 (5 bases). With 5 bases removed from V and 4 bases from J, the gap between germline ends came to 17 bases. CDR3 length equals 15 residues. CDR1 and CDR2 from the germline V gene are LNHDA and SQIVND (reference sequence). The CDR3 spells CASSQQSGDGYGYTF. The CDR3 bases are TGTGCCAGTAGTCAGCAATCGGGGGATGGCTATGGCTACACCTTC.

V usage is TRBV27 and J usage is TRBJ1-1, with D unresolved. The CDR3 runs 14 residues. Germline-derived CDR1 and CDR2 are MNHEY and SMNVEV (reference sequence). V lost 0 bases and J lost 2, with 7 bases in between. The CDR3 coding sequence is TGTGCCAGCAGTTTATCGACGGTTAACACTGAAGCTTTCTTT. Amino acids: CASSLSTVNTEAFF.

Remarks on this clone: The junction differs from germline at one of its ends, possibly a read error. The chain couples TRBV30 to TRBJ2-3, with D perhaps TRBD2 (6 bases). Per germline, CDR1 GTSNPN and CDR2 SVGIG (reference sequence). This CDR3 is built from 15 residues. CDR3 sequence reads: CAWRASGTAVPTQYF. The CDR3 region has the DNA TGCGCCTGGAGGGCTTCCGGGACCGCCGTACCAACGCAGTATTTT.

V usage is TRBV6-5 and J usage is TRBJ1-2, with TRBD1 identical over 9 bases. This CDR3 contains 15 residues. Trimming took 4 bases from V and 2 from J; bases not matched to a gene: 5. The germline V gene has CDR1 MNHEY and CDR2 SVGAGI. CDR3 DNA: TGTGCCAGCAGTTTGACCGGGACAGGGAACTATGGCTACACCTTC. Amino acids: CASSLTGTGNYGYTF.

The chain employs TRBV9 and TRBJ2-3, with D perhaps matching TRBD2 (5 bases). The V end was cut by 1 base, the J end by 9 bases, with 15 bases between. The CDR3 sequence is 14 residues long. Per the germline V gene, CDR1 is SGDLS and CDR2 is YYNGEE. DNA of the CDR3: TGTGCCAGCAGCGTACGCGTCACAGAGGGCACGCAGTATTTT. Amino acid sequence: CASSVRVTEGTQYF.

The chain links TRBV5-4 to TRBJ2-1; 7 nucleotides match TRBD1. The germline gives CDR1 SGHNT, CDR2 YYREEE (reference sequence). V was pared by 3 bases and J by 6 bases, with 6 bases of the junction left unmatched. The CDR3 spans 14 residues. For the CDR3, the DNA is TGTGCCAGCAGCTCTGGACAGGACTCCAATGAGCAGTTCTTC. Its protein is CASSSGQDSNEQFF.

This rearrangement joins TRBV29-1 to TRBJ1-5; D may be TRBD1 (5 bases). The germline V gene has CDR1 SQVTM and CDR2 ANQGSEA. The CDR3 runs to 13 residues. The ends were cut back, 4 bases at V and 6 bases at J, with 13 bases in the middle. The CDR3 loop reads CSVGGTGTQPQHF. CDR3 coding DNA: TGCAGCGTTGGGGGCACAGGTACTCAGCCCCAGCATTTT.